The 3 T cell receptor beta chains presented below share a single source sample, sequenced in a study of blood T cell repertoires in COVID-19. Assay used: immunoSEQ multiplex PCR; TCRdb lists only in-frame clones, some missing. The table has a few hundred thousand clones, 89% seen once; the top ten hold around 2.8%. The sequenced sample was peripheral blood. These receptors were taken from a woman aged 25 to 39 with COVID-19, enrolled during active disease.

The rearrangement joins TRBV2 to TRBJ1-1, with 11 bases matching TRBD1. The CDR3 length is 15 residues. CDR1 is SNHLY and CDR2 is FYNNEI in the germline V gene. The trim removed 6 bases at V and 4 bases at J, leaving 7 bases unmatched. CDR3 region: CASRAGTGGFTEAFF. As DNA, the CDR3 is TGTGCCAGCAGGGCTGGGACAGGGGGATTCACTGAAGCTTTCTTT. Full variable domain (outside the CDR3, taken from reference TRBV2 and TRBJ1-1): EPEVTQTPSHQVTQMGQEVILRCVPISNHLYFYWYRQILGQKVEFLVSFYNNEISEKSEIFDDQFSVERPDGSNFTLKIRSTKLEDSAMYFCASRAGTGGFTEAFFGQGTRLTVV.

The V gene is TRBV7-6, the J gene TRBJ2-1; 7 bases map to TRBD2. This CDR3 has 16 residues. V lost 4 bases, J lost 7 bases, and 13 bases stayed unmatched. Germline-derived CDR1 and CDR2 are SGHVS and FNYEAQ. CDR3 nucleotides: TGTGCCAGCAGCTACACCGGGACTACGCCTGGTAATGAGCAGTTCTTC. Amino acid sequence: CASSYTGTTPGNEQFF.

This sequence joins TRBV5-8 and TRBJ1-5; the match to TRBD1 covers 8 bases. V lost 0 bases and J lost 4; bases outside the gene matches: 9. The length of the CDR3 is 17 residues. Germline V lookup: CDR1 SGHTS, CDR2 YDEGEE. The CDR3 protein is CASSLGQGTYRNQPQHF. The CDR3, as DNA: TGTGCCAGCAGCTTGGGACAGGGGACCTACCGGAATCAGCCCCAGCATTTT.